What follows are 32 T cell receptor beta chains derived from one specimen sequenced in a study of T cell changes during pregnancy in multiple sclerosis. The data were produced by immunoSEQ multiplex PCR, yet TCRdb's version contains in-frame clones alone and is incomplete. Of roughly 54,000 clones detected, roughly 90% appear once; the ten largest clones hold approximately 0.6%. Sample: CD4+ T cells from peripheral blood mononuclear cells, taken after pregnancy. The receptors come from a female donor with multiple sclerosis, enrolled in a pregnancy study.

J is TRBJ1-1 and V is TRBV15, with 9 bases identical to TRBD1. The CDR3 has 16 residues. Germline lookup yields CDR1 LNHNV and CDR2 YYDKDF (reference sequence). V was pared by 1 base and J by 6 bases, with 9 bases of the junction left unmatched. CDR3: CATSRGGGTGMAEAFF. CDR3 nucleotide sequence: TGTGCCACCAGCAGAGGAGGGGGGACAGGGATGGCTGAAGCTTTCTTT. Looking up the rest from reference TRBV15 and TRBJ1-1 gives the full variable domain: DAMVIQNPRYQVTQFGKPVTLSCSQTLNHNVMYWYQQKSSQAPKLLFHYYDKDFNNEADTPDNFQSRRPNTSFCFLDIRSPGLGDTAMYLCATSRGGGTGMAEAFFGQGTRLTVV.

The V gene is TRBV4-2, the J gene TRBJ2-3; 11 nucleotides line up with TRBD2. Trimming cost V 2 bases and J 1 base; bases outside gene matches: 2. CDR1 LGHNA and CDR2 YNFKEQ come from the germline V gene. This CDR3 has 16 amino acids. The chain's CDR3 is CASSQSTSGGTDTQYF. DNA for the CDR3: TGTGCCAGCAGCCAATCGACTAGCGGGGGCACAGATACGCAGTATTTT.

The V and J genes are TRBV4-2 and TRBJ2-3, with TRBD2 matching over 12 bases. Germline V gives CDR1 LGHNA, CDR2 YNFKEQ. The V and J ends lost 4 bases and 5 bases, in that order; junction bases with no gene match: 4. The CDR3 loop spans 15 amino acids. The CDR3, as DNA: TGTGCCAGCAGCCGCCGGACTAGCGGGGAAGATACGCAGTATTTT. Protein: CASSRRTSGEDTQYF.

This clone was seen a few times. The chain recombines TRBV11-3 with TRBJ1-1; 7 bases agree with TRBD1. Per the germline V gene, CDR1 is SGHNT and CDR2 is YENEEA. V shed 5 bases and J 3 bases; nucleotides not matched to a gene: 6. The CDR3 totals 14 residues. For the CDR3, the DNA is TGTGCCAGCAGCCGGGACAGAGTGGACACTGAAGCTTTCTTT. It specifies CASSRDRVDTEAFF.

The V gene is TRBV7-3, the J gene TRBJ1-1; 10 bases map to TRBD1. The CDR3 contains 13 residues. Per the germline V gene, CDR1 is SGHTA and CDR2 is FQGTGA. With 7 bases clipped from V and 8 bases from J, the junction kept 7 bases outside the gene matches. The CDR3 DNA follows: TGTGCCAGCAACAATGACAGGGGGCGCGAAGCTTTCTTT. It yields the protein CASNNDRGREAFF. The whole variable domain, remainder taken from reference TRBV7-3 and TRBJ1-1, is GAGVSQTPSNKVTEKGKYVELRCDPISGHTALYWYRQSLGQGPEFLIYFQGTGAADDSGLPNDRFFAVRPEGSVSTLKIQRTERGDSAVYLCASNNDRGREAFFGQGTRLTVV.

The chain is built from TRBV19 and TRBJ2-7; TRBD1 agrees at 9 bases. CDR3 length: 13 amino acids. V gave up 9 bases and J gave up 3 bases; unmatched junction bases: 6. Looked up from germline, CDR1 is LNHDA and CDR2 is SQIVND (reference sequence). The DNA of the CDR3 is TGTGCCAGGGGACAGGGCCACATCTACGAGCAGTACTTC. Its translation: CARGQGHIYEQYF.

The chain joins TRBV7-9 to TRBJ1-1; 7 bases fit TRBD1. CDR3 length: 15 residues. CDR1 and CDR2 (germline): SEHNR, FQNEAQ (reference sequence). V shed 1 base and J 11 bases; nucleotides not matched to a gene: 13. This CDR3 is CASSLVGRGDPVAFF. The CDR3 DNA sequence: TGTGCCAGCAGCTTAGTCGGCAGGGGGGATCCGGTGGCTTTCTTT.

V and J are TRBV12-5 and TRBJ1-4; D gene unclear. CDR3 length: 15 amino acids. The germline V gene encodes CDR1 LGHNT and CDR2 FRNRAP. V dropped 5 bases and J dropped 8 bases, with 18 bases sitting between them. In DNA, the CDR3 is TGTGCTAGTGGTCCAGCGGGCCTGGGAGGAGAAAAACTGTTTTTT. Translation: CASGPAGLGGEKLFF.

The V call is TRBV4-1, the J call TRBJ1-4; 10 nucleotides match TRBD1. CDR1 and CDR2 from the germline V gene are MGHRA and YSYEKL. The CDR3 spans 14 residues. V lost 4 bases and J lost 8; bases outside the gene matches: 4. In nucleotides, the CDR3 is TGCGCCAGCAGCCCAGGACAGGGGGAAGAAAAACTGTTTTTT. This encodes CASSPGQGEEKLFF.

The gene calls are TRBV7-9 and TRBJ1-2, with D unclear. This CDR3 spans 15 amino acids. V was pared by 6 bases and J by 2 bases, with 16 bases between. Germline CDR1 SEHNR, CDR2 FQNEAQ (reference sequence). Written as DNA, the CDR3 is TGTGCCAGCAGAGTTGAGGTCCTTGGGAACTATGGCTACACCTTC. Translation gives CASRVEVLGNYGYTF.

CDR3 sequence: CASSPSVGTGSNEQFF. The CDR3 coding sequence is TGTGCCAGTAGTCCCTCCGTGGGGACAGGGTCGAATGAGCAGTTCTTC. The chain recombines TRBV19 with TRBJ2-1; 9 bases map to TRBD1. CDR1 is LNHDA, CDR2 SQIVND, per germline (reference sequence). Losses at the gene ends were 5 bases for V and 7 bases for J; bases not matched to a gene: 12. The CDR3 loop spans 16 amino acids.

The V call is TRBV18, the J call TRBJ1-1; D gene uncertain. From germline, CDR1 is KGHSH and CDR2 LQKENI. V was shortened by 4 bases and J by 0 bases, with 12 bases between the two germline ends. The CDR3 length is 15 residues. CDR3 in amino acids: CASSLAGSLNTEAFF. The CDR3 DNA reads TGTGCCAGCTCACTGGCCGGGAGCCTGAACACTGAAGCTTTCTTT.

The chain employs TRBV4-3 and TRBJ1-2; TRBD1 matches 7 bases. The CDR3 runs 13 residues. Losses at the gene ends were 4 bases for V and 12 bases for J; bases not matched to a gene: 11. Looked up from germline, CDR1 is LGHNA and CDR2 is YSLEER. CDR3 sequence reads: CASSPPLTGAHTF. CDR3 coding DNA: TGCGCCAGCAGCCCCCCACTAACAGGGGCCCACACCTTC.

The chain couples TRBV7-2 to TRBJ2-2, with TRBD2 identical over 10 bases. Trimming cost V 5 bases and J 1 base; bases outside gene matches: 4. This CDR3 has 16 amino acids. Germline CDR1 and CDR2: SGHTA and FQGNSA. CDR3: CASSAPSGGNTGELFF. Written as DNA, the CDR3 is TGTGCCAGCAGCGCTCCTAGCGGGGGGAACACCGGGGAGCTGTTTTTT.

The chain has TRBV14 and TRBJ2-5; 10 bases align to TRBD2. CDR1 is SGHDN, CDR2 FVKESK, per germline. Losses at the gene ends were 4 bases for V and 4 bases for J; bases not matched to a gene: 3. This CDR3 contains 14 residues. CDR3 DNA sequence: TGTGCCAGCAGCCGGACTAGCGGATTAGAGACCCAGTACTTC. Encoded protein: CASSRTSGLETQYF.

This chain uses TRBV5-1 with TRBJ1-1; tentatively, D is TRBD1 (6 bases). Per the germline V gene, CDR1 is SGHRS and CDR2 is YFSETQ. This CDR3 is 15 amino acids long. Trimming stripped 3 bases from V and 0 bases from J, with 12 bases between. In nucleotides, the CDR3 is TGCGCCAGCAGCTCGACAGGAGCGGTGAACACTGAAGCTTTCTTT. Translating gives CASSSTGAVNTEAFF.

This chain connects TRBV7-2 to TRBJ2-2; D perhaps matches TRBD1 (6 bases). There are 14 residues in the CDR3. Trimming took 2 bases from V and 10 from J, leaving 14 bases between them. Germline values: CDR1 SGHTA, CDR2 FQGNSA. CDR3 loop: CASSLRLGAEELFF. The CDR3 DNA reads as TGTGCCAGCAGCTTAAGATTGGGGGCCGAGGAGCTGTTTTTT.

Here the CDR3 reads CASSQSGGRNTEAFF. CDR3 in DNA: TGTGCCAGCAGCCAATCCGGGGGGCGGAACACTGAAGCTTTCTTT. The rearrangement uses TRBV7-2 and TRBJ1-1; D might be TRBD1 (6 bases). With 5 bases removed from V and 1 base from J, the gap between germline ends came to 14 bases. The CDR3 totals 15 residues. The germline CDR1 and CDR2 sequences are SGHTA and FQGNSA.

This chain links TRBV10-3 with TRBJ1-1, with 8 positions matching TRBD1. CDR3 length: 15 amino acids. The germline CDR1 and CDR2 sequences are ENHRY and SYGVKD. The V and J ends lost 3 bases and 6 bases, in that order; junction bases with no gene match: 9. The CDR3: CAISDQGQGPSEAFF. The CDR3 DNA reads TGTGCCATCAGTGACCAAGGACAGGGTCCGTCTGAAGCTTTCTTT.

This chain uses TRBV6-4 with TRBJ2-3, with a weak D call TRBD2 (5 bases). V lost 6 bases to trimming and J lost 3 bases, with 19 bases between them. The CDR3 is made up of 16 amino acids. Germline loops: CDR1 MRHNA, CDR2 SNTAGT. The CDR3 here is CASRDSAQAVTDTQYF. CDR3 nucleotide sequence: TGTGCCAGCAGGGATTCCGCTCAAGCGGTAACAGATACGCAGTATTTT.

The CDR3 DNA is TGCGCCAGCAGCTTGGTAGCTAGCGGGGGAGAGACCCAGTACTTC. Protein: CASSLVASGGETQYF. This chain uses TRBV5-1 with TRBJ2-5, with TRBD2 matching over 10 bases. The CDR3 is made up of 15 amino acids. The V gene end was trimmed by 0 bases and the J gene end by 4 bases; junction bases not matched to a gene: 3. Germline-derived CDR1 and CDR2 are SGHRS and YFSETQ.

The chain recombines TRBV2 with TRBJ2-1; TRBD2 matches 9 bases. The V gene end was trimmed by 3 bases and the J gene end by 6 bases; junction bases not matched to a gene: 6. In germline, CDR1 is SNHLY, CDR2 FYNNEI. The CDR3 runs 15 residues. CDR3 sequence reads: CASSEMGGGANEQFF. Written as DNA, the CDR3 is TGTGCCAGCAGTGAGATGGGCGGGGGGGCCAATGAGCAGTTCTTC.

In its sample, this clone was seen once. The chain recombines TRBV2 with TRBJ2-6, with D perhaps matching TRBD1 (5 bases). CDR1 and CDR2 (germline): SNHLY, FYNNEI. The CDR3 extends over 16 amino acids. Trimming removed 4 bases at V and 4 bases at J, with 14 bases between. The CDR3 is CASSVGRVPGANVLTF. CDR3 DNA: TGTGCCAGCAGTGTTGGCAGGGTCCCCGGGGCCAACGTCCTGACTTTC.

J is TRBJ2-2 and V is TRBV25-1, with 9 bases fitting TRBD1. The V gene end was trimmed by 1 base and the J gene end by 2 bases; junction bases not matched to a gene: 5. The CDR3 is made up of 17 amino acids. Germline values: CDR1 MGHDK, CDR2 SYGVNS. CDR3 bases: TGTGCCAGCAGTGAATCAAGGGGACAGGGAAACACCGGGGAGCTGTTTTTT. Amino acid sequence: CASSESRGQGNTGELFF.

This chain uses TRBV7-3 with TRBJ2-3; 10 nucleotides align to TRBD2. Per germline, CDR1 SGHTA and CDR2 FQGTGA. The trim removed 5 bases at V and 1 base at J, leaving 6 bases unmatched. CDR3 length: 16 residues. The CDR3 reads CASSLAGARGTDTQYF. Here the CDR3 DNA reads TGTGCCAGCAGCCTAGCGGGGGCCCGGGGCACAGATACGCAGTATTTT.

This clone was observed a few times. CDR3 nucleotides: TGTGCCTGGAGTGTAACCGGGGTCAACTCACCCCTCCACTTT. Residues: CAWSVTGVNSPLHF. The V and J genes are TRBV30 and TRBJ1-6, with D unresolved. Germline loops: CDR1 GTSNPN, CDR2 SVGIG (reference sequence). The CDR3 is 14 amino acids. Trimming removed 0 bases at V and 10 bases at J, with 13 bases between.

The chain is built from TRBV5-4 and TRBJ1-2; D remains unclear. V dropped 1 base and J dropped 4 bases, with 8 bases sitting between them. The CDR3 length is 13 residues. Germline V gene data show CDR1 as SGHNT and CDR2 as YYREEE (reference sequence). The CDR3 region has the DNA TGTGCCAGCAGCTTGTCCCGTTTCTATGGCTACACCTTC. Translated, it gives CASSLSRFYGYTF.

This chain joins TRBV11-1 and TRBJ2-5, with D perhaps matching TRBD1 (6 bases). Trimming stripped 5 bases from V and 1 base from J, with 17 bases between. Per germline, CDR1 SGHAT and CDR2 FQDESV (reference sequence). This CDR3 has 16 residues. CDR3 nucleotides: TGTGCCAGCAGCCAGAACGCCCCAGGGGCCCAAGAGACCCAGTACTTC. Its protein product is CASSQNAPGAQETQYF.

The chain links TRBV7-9 to TRBJ1-1; D is possibly TRBD1 (5 bases). There are 13 residues in the CDR3. Trimming removed 2 bases at V and 4 bases at J, with 8 bases between. Germline assignment: CDR1 SEHNR and CDR2 FQNEAQ (reference sequence). CDR3 residues: CASSLLGGTEAFF. The CDR3, as DNA: TGTGCCAGCAGCTTATTGGGGGGCACTGAAGCTTTCTTT. Combining the CDR3 with reference TRBV7-9 and TRBJ1-1 gives the whole variable domain DTGVSQNPRHKITKRGQNVTFRCDPISEHNRLYWYRQTLGQGPEFLTYFQNEAQLEKSRLLSDRFSAERPKGSFSTLEIQRTEQGDSAMYLCASSLLGGTEAFFGQGTRLTVV.

The chain has TRBV5-4 and TRBJ2-3; perhaps TRBD2 as D (6 bases). Trimming took off 0 bases at V and 2 bases at J, with 19 bases between the two ends. The CDR3 has 18 amino acids. Germline V gene data show CDR1 as SGHNT and CDR2 as YYREEE (reference sequence). CDR3 loop: CASSLANRPAGHTDTQYF. DNA of the CDR3: TGTGCCAGCAGCTTGGCCAACCGCCCAGCGGGCCACACAGATACGCAGTATTTT.

The chain has TRBV6-1 and TRBJ1-1, with a tentative D call TRBD1 (6 bases). This CDR3 is built from 14 residues. V lost 0 bases and J 5 bases, leaving 10 bases between the germline ends. The germline V gene encodes CDR1 MNHNS and CDR2 SASEGT. CDR3 nucleotide sequence: TGTGCCAGCAGTGAAGCGGGGGCGAGAACTGAAGCTTTCTTT. Translated, it gives CASSEAGARTEAFF.

Here the CDR3 reads CASSIDRQGQPAKNIQYF. As DNA, the CDR3 is TGTGCCAGTAGTATAGATCGTCAGGGGCAGCCAGCCAAAAACATTCAGTACTTC. The rearrangement uses TRBV19 and TRBJ2-4, with a weak D call TRBD1 (6 bases). Per germline, CDR1 LNHDA and CDR2 SQIVND (reference sequence). With 0 bases removed from V and 0 bases from J, the gap between germline ends came to 15 bases. The CDR3 has 18 amino acids.